This TCR beta chain was sequenced in a study of vaccination effects on CD4 cells after COVID-19. Findings and caveats of the study: Convalescent patients were few in the study, and early post-infection timepoints were absent. By a late point after vaccination, infection- and vaccine-induced clones had shrunk markedly through clonal contraction.

Using viral peptide pools, the ViraFEST assay grew out antigen-specific CD4+ T cells prior to sequencing. CD4+ T cells were isolated after less than 13 days of culture. Nucleocapsid antibody tests were negative, and the vaccine recipients had no prior SARS-CoV-2 infection. It was with around 10 IU/ml IL-2 and approximately 10 ug/ml peptides that 1.5 million to 2 million PBMC per well were cultured. Half-medium exchanges with IL-2 medium took place on days 3 and 7. About this clone: As yet, its antigen is unknown.

The CDR3 is made up of 19 amino acids. Germline assignment: CDR1 SGHAT and CDR2 FQNNGV. Losses at the gene ends were 4 bases for V and 0 bases for J; bases not matched to a gene: 8. Using immunoSEQ multiplex PCR, the repertoire was profiled, and TCRdb retains in-frame clones only, with some absent. The sample holds roughly 63,000 clones, approximately 75% seen once. The sample in question was CD4+ T cells from PBMCs cultured with HCoV-OC43 spike peptides, obtained before COVID-19 vaccination. Subset indicated: HCoV-OC43 spike overlapping peptide pool stimulation. The rearrangement links TRBV11-2 to TRBJ2-1, with TRBD2 matching 14 bases. The sequence derives from a human donor who received a COVID-19 vaccine. The CDR3 here is CASSSRLAGGRGSYNEQFF. CDR3 nucleotides: TGTGCCAGCAGCTCTCGACTAGCGGGGGGGCGGGGCTCCTACAATGAGCAGTTCTTC.